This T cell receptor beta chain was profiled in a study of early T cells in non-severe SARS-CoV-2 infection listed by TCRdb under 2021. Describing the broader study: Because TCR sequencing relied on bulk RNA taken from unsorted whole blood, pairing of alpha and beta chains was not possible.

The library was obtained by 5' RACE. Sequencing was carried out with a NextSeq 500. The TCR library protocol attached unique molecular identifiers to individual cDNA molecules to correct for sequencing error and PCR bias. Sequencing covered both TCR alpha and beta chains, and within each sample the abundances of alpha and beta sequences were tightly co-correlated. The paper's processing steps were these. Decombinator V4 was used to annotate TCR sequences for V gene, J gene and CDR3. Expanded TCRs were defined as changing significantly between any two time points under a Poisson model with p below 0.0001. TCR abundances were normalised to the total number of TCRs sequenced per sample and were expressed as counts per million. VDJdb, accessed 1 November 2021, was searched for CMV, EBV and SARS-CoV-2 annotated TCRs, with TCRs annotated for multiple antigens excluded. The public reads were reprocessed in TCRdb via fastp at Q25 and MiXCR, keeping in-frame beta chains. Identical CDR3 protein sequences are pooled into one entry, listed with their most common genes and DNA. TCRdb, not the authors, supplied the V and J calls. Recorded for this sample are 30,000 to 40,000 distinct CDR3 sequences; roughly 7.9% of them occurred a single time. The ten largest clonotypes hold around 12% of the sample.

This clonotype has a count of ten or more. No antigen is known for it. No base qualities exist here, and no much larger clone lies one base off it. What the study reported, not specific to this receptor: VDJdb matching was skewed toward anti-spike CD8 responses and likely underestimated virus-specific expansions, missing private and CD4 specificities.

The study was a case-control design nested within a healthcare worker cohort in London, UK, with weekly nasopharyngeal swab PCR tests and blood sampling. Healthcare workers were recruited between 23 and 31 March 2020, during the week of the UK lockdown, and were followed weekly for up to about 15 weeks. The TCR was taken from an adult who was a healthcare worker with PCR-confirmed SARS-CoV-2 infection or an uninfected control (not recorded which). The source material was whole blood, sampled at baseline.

The nucleotide sequence reads as follows: TGTGCCAGCAGTTCCCGGTCTGGGGGAGATACGCAGTATTTT. This is translated as CASSSRSGGDTQYF. The sequence is built from TRBV27 and TRBJ2-3; the D gene cannot be resolved beyond TRBD1 or TRBD2, each matching 5 bases. According to the germline V gene (reference sequence), CDR1 reads MNHEY and CDR2 reads SMNVEV. The junction carries 13 bases between V and J, which are trimmed by 4 bases and 5 bases respectively. The CDR3 runs 14 residues from the cysteine to the phenylalanine. Solely the CDR3 DNA is kept, with 42 bases framed from the first base.